The entry that follows covers one T cell receptor beta chain sequence. Antigen specificity is unknown. The sampling schedule covered blood at baseline, cycle 4 day 1, and cycle 7 day 1. This specimen comes from a study of OX40 agonist ivuxolimab in advanced cancers. Looking at the study overall: A mean age of roughly 66 years, range about 20 to 79, was recorded, and roughly 83% were male. General study findings and limits: Both CD4+ and CD8+ T cell populations in blood had undergone clonal expansion by week 6 at 0.1 to 3.0 mg/kg. Antigens targeted by the expanded peripheral T cells were not determined.

The repertoire was sequenced with immunoSEQ multiplex PCR; TCRdb's copy has only in-frame clones and lacks some. The data contain 15,000 to 20,000 clones, 70% to 90% of them singletons. There are 15 residues in the CDR3. CDR1 is MDHEN and CDR2 is SYDVKM in the germline V gene. V was shortened by 8 bases and J by 0 bases, with 14 bases between the two germline ends. This receptor was taken from an adult with an advanced solid tumor such as melanoma, head and neck, liver or kidney cancer. The sample consisted of CD4+ or CD8+ T cells sorted from blood, taken in a trial of the OX40 agonist ivuxolimab. This chain connects TRBV28 to TRBJ2-1; D uncertain. The CDR3 DNA reads TGTGCCAGCGCCCGACTCGGACCCTCCTACAATGAGCAGTTCTTC. This gives the protein CASARLGPSYNEQFF.